This T cell receptor beta chain was recovered during a study of tumour-infiltrating T cells in Burkitt lymphoma. Study context: Repertoire clonality predicted overall and progression-free survival.

The germline V gene encodes CDR1 SGHTA and CDR2 FQGNSA. The CDR3 totals 13 residues. V lost 11 bases and J lost 2, with 13 bases in between. Clones were read by immunoSEQ multiplex PCR, and TCRdb kept only the in-frame ones, dropping some. The sample consists of 12,000 to 15,000 clones, roughly 85% of them appearing once. This chain connects TRBV7-2 to TRBJ1-5; D uncertain. The sequenced sample consisted of tumor tissue. The clonotype was recovered from a human donor with diffuse large B-cell lymphoma. The CDR3 is CAVSSGRNQPQHF. The CDR3 DNA reads TGTGCCGTTTCGTCGGGTCGCAATCAGCCCCAGCATTTT.